The following is a T cell receptor beta chain sequence with its context. Its antigen is as yet unknown. The entirety of the isolated RNA underwent reverse transcription, so expressed TCRB transcripts were sequenced. The table came from immunoSEQ multiplex PCR; TCRdb's copy has only in-frame clones and leaves some out. Of some 330,000 clones listed, 10% to 15% are singletons. On average, the one heparinised blood draw given by each donor was roughly 100 mL. CD4+ naive, central memory, regulatory and stem cell-like memory subsets were isolated by sorting on CD45RO/CCR7/CD25/CD127/CD95/CD27. This specimen belongs to a study of beta chain features in type 1 diabetes. Study in general: Age and gender were similar between patients and healthy donors, as were cell yields. Study findings and constraints: Type 1 diabetes patients had VDJ junctions that carried fewer insertions and more deletions. TCRB CDR3s from Type 1 diabetes patients were moderately but significantly shorter in all four CD4+ subsets.

Trimming at V came to 1 base and at J to 5 bases, leaving 6 bases not matched to a gene. Germline V gene data show CDR1 as SGHVS and CDR2 as FQNEAQ. The CDR3 runs to 17 residues. The sample taken for sequencing was naive CD4+ T cells from blood. The chain recombines TRBV7-8 with TRBJ2-1; 12 bases agree with TRBD2. This TCR derives from a woman younger than 30 with type 1 diabetes. The CDR3, as DNA: TGTGCCAGCAGCTTAGGGACTAGCGGGGTCCGGCACAATGAGCAGTTCTTC. Its protein is CASSLGTSGVRHNEQFF.